The next 21 T cell receptor beta chains were all read from a single sample in a study of cytomegalovirus exposure and HLA in healthy donors. PCR involved 60 Vbeta and 13 Jbeta primers. Produced via immunoSEQ multiplex PCR; TCRdb's table is partial and in-frame only. The sample records 75,000 to 100,000 clones, roughly 80% being singletons. Material for sequencing was PBMCs. Source of these receptors: a man aged 40-50 years in good health and CMV-seronegative.

The chain couples TRBV2 to TRBJ1-5; D not resolved. Trimming took off 7 bases at V and 2 bases at J, with 12 bases between the two ends. CDR1 is SNHLY, CDR2 FYNNEI, per germline. The CDR3 consists of 14 residues. The CDR3 region has the DNA TGTGCCAGCACGGGAAGGGAGGGCAATCAGCCCCAGCATTTT. Its protein is CASTGREGNQPQHF.

The chain carries TRBV9 and TRBJ1-3; 7 bases match TRBD1. With V trimmed by 4 bases and J by 2 bases, 3 bases remained unmatched. Germline CDR1 reads SGDLS; CDR2 reads YYNGEE. This CDR3 has 14 amino acids. The CDR3 DNA sequence: TGTGCCAGCAGCCGCACAGGGGCTGGAAACACCATATATTTT. This sequence encodes CASSRTGAGNTIYF. The full variable domain, its missing parts supplied by reference TRBV9 and TRBJ1-3, is DSGVTQTPKHLITATGQRVTLRCSPRSGDLSVYWYQQSLDQGLQFLIQYYNGEERAKGNILERFSAQQFPDLHSELNLSSLELGDSALYFCASSRTGAGNTIYFGEGSWLTVV.

The chain couples TRBV19 to TRBJ1-1, with 11 nucleotides matching TRBD1. After removal of 3 bases from V and 1 base from J, the junction contained 19 bases not matched to a gene. CDR1 is LNHDA and CDR2 is SQIVND in the germline V gene (reference sequence). The CDR3 totals 21 residues. The DNA of the CDR3 is TGTGCCAGTAGTATCGGGGAACATGGACAGGGGGCCCCAAGGGCGAACACTGAAGCTTTCTTT. Translated: CASSIGEHGQGAPRANTEAFF.

The chain has TRBV15 and TRBJ1-5, with TRBD1 matching over 11 bases. The CDR3 spans 18 residues. Germline loops: CDR1 LNHNV, CDR2 YYDKDF (reference sequence). V shed 0 bases, J shed 6 bases, and the junction held 10 bases outside the gene matches. CDR3: CATSRDPSGTGGGQPQHF. DNA for the CDR3: TGTGCCACCAGCAGAGACCCCTCCGGGACAGGGGGGGGTCAGCCCCAGCATTTT. Full variable domain (remainder filled in from reference TRBV15 and TRBJ1-5): DAMVIQNPRYQVTQFGKPVTLSCSQTLNHNVMYWYQQKSSQAPKLLFHYYDKDFNNEADTPDNFQSRRPNTSFCFLDIRSPGLGDTAMYLCATSRDPSGTGGGQPQHFGDGTRLSIL.

This sequence joins TRBV7-9 and TRBJ2-1; 8 bases map to TRBD1. CDR1 SEHNR and CDR2 FQNEAQ come from the germline V gene (reference sequence). The ends lost 5 bases at V and 2 bases at J; junction bases unmatched: 2. The CDR3 contains 14 residues. This chain's CDR3 is CASSLDRAYNEQFF. The CDR3 DNA follows: TGTGCCAGCAGCCTGGACAGGGCCTACAATGAGCAGTTCTTC.

The chain uses TRBV6-1 and TRBJ2-7; TRBD1 might be the D (6 bases). The CDR3 has 15 residues. The ends were cut back, 4 bases at V and 3 bases at J, with 16 bases in the middle. CDR1 is MNHNS and CDR2 is SASEGT in the germline V gene. CDR3 in DNA: TGTGCCAGCAGTGGGGGCCGGACAGCTAACTACGAGCAGTACTTC. This gives the protein CASSGGRTANYEQYF.

V and J are TRBV12-5 and TRBJ1-6, with D possibly being TRBD1 (6 bases). This CDR3 comprises 15 residues. Per germline, CDR1 LGHNT and CDR2 FRNRAP. V lost 3 bases and J 18 bases, leaving 24 bases between the germline ends. The CDR3 DNA reads as TGTGCTAGTGGTTTTCCCAGGGGAAAGGGTGCGTACCCCCACTTT. It encodes CASGFPRGKGAYPHF.

The V call is TRBV30, the J call TRBJ2-7; TRBD2 matches 8 bases. The germline gives CDR1 GTSNPN, CDR2 SVGIG (reference sequence). The CDR3 contains 12 residues. Trimming removed 5 bases from V and 0 bases from J; junction bases left unmatched: 0. Here the CDR3 DNA reads TGTGCCTGGGGGACTAGCTCCTACGAGCAGTACTTC. Translated: CAWGTSSYEQYF.

The chain joins TRBV27 to TRBJ2-1; TRBD1 aligns across 9 bases. The CDR3 runs 14 residues. Trimming cost V 2 bases and J 4 bases; bases outside gene matches: 0. Germline values: CDR1 MNHEY, CDR2 SMNVEV (reference sequence). CDR3 in amino acids: CASSLGTGYNEQFF. The CDR3 bases are TGTGCCAGCAGTTTAGGGACAGGGTACAATGAGCAGTTCTTC.

This chain links TRBV5-1 with TRBJ2-7, with 9 bases that match TRBD2. Germline assignment: CDR1 SGHRS and CDR2 YFSETQ. Germline trimming cut 0 bases from V and 6 bases from J; bases unmatched to any gene: 4. The CDR3 runs to 14 residues. The CDR3 sequence is CASSLVAGGGEQYF. The CDR3 nucleotides are TGCGCCAGCAGCTTGGTGGCGGGAGGGGGCGAGCAGTACTTC.

This rearrangement joins TRBV6-1 to TRBJ1-3; D perhaps matches TRBD1 (6 bases). The germline V gene has CDR1 MNHNS and CDR2 SASEGT. The CDR3 length is 14 residues. V was shortened by 5 bases and J by 4 bases, with 12 bases between the two germline ends. The CDR3 DNA is TGTGCCAGCAGTCAGCAGGGGCTCGGAAACACCATATATTTT. Translated, it gives CASSQQGLGNTIYF.

This chain connects TRBV5-1 to TRBJ2-5, with TRBD1 matching 9 bases. V was pared by 3 bases and J by 0 bases, with 3 bases of the junction left unmatched. The CDR3 has 15 residues. Germline CDR1 reads SGHRS; CDR2 reads YFSETQ. CDR3 loop: CASSSGQGNQETQYF. Written as DNA, the CDR3 is TGCGCCAGCAGCTCGGGACAGGGAAACCAAGAGACCCAGTACTTC.

The chain is built from TRBV2 and TRBJ2-3; D might be TRBD1 (7 bases). The germline CDR1 and CDR2 sequences are SNHLY and FYNNEI. There are 13 residues in the CDR3. Trimming shortened V by 5 bases and J by 4 bases, and 10 bases separated the two germline ends. CDR3: CASSRRGPDTQYF. In nucleotides, the CDR3 is TGTGCCAGCAGTCGGAGGGGGCCAGATACGCAGTATTTT.

The chain couples TRBV6-5 to TRBJ2-5; 9 nucleotides agree with TRBD1. The DNA matches TRBJ2-7 better at its end, which makes the J call doubtful. CDR1 is MNHEY, CDR2 SVGAGI, per germline. The CDR3 covers 14 residues. The CDR3 protein is CASSPPGQGYEQYF. DNA for the CDR3: TGTGCCAGCAGTCCTCCGGGACAGGGCTACGAGCAGTACTTC.

In this sample, this clone turned up a few times. The chain employs TRBV4-1 and TRBJ2-1; unclear D gene. The V gene's germline CDR1 is MGHRA and CDR2 YSYEKL. CDR3 length: 13 amino acids. V was cut by 1 base and J by 10 bases, with 11 bases left in between. CDR3 in DNA: TGCGCCAGCAGCCAAGCCCTAGTAGGCGAGCAGTTCTTC. Translation: CASSQALVGEQFF.

This clone was found once. The CDR3 DNA reads TGTGCCAGCGGACTCGGACAGGGGAACACTGAAGCTTTCTTT. As protein: CASGLGQGNTEAFF. This sequence joins TRBV2 and TRBJ1-1; 8 nucleotides align to TRBD1. The germline V gene has CDR1 SNHLY and CDR2 FYNNEI. Germline trimming cut 8 bases from V and 1 base from J; bases unmatched to any gene: 6. The CDR3 runs 14 residues.

The V gene is TRBV6-1, the J gene TRBJ1-5; tentative D call: TRBD1 (6 bases). Germline values: CDR1 MNHNS, CDR2 SASEGT. V gave up 4 bases and J gave up 4 bases, with 8 bases separating them. The CDR3 covers 13 residues. CDR3 protein: CASSGGLNQPQHF. CDR3 nucleotide sequence: TGTGCCAGCAGTGGGGGGCTGAATCAGCCCCAGCATTTT.

The chain employs TRBV18 and TRBJ2-3; 9 bases line up with TRBD1. The germline gives CDR1 KGHSH, CDR2 LQKENI. CDR3 length equals 14 residues. V shed 5 bases and J 8 bases; nucleotides not matched to a gene: 8. CDR3 in amino acids: CASSDRGISSTQYF. The CDR3 bases are TGTGCCAGCTCAGACAGGGGGATTAGCTCTACGCAGTATTTT.

The chain is built from TRBV7-2 and TRBJ2-7, with TRBD2 as a possible D gene (6 bases). The CDR3 has 14 residues. The germline CDR1 and CDR2 sequences are SGHTA and FQGNSA. Trimming removed 3 bases from V and 1 base from J, with 10 bases in between. The CDR3 region is CASSLSAGSYEQYF. The CDR3 DNA is TGTGCCAGCAGCTTGTCGGCGGGGTCCTACGAGCAGTACTTC.

The rearrangement links TRBV7-2 to TRBJ2-7, with D possibly matching TRBD2 (6 bases). The CDR3 runs 13 residues. Germline loops: CDR1 SGHTA, CDR2 FQGNSA. Trimming removed 9 bases at V and 3 bases at J, with 15 bases between. The CDR3: CASSISGHYEQYF. In DNA, the CDR3 is TGTGCCAGTTCGATTAGCGGACACTACGAGCAGTACTTC.

This chain links TRBV28 with TRBJ2-5; a possible D gene is TRBD2 (6 bases). In germline, CDR1 is MDHEN, CDR2 SYDVKM. This CDR3 is built from 15 residues. The ends were cut back, 6 bases at V and 5 bases at J, with 19 bases in the middle. The CDR3 loop is CASRSGLQSGETQYF. CDR3 sequence (DNA): TGTGCCAGCAGATCCGGACTACAAAGCGGGGAGACCCAGTACTTC.